The clone carrying this T cell receptor (beta chain) was picked up a small number of times. Its antigen remains unknown. The data derive from a study of blood T cells in healthy people across ages. Each sample used at least 6 million PBMCs. The V segment lost 4 bases and the J segment 7 bases; nucleotides outside the gene matches: 12. Germline-derived CDR1 and CDR2 are SGHVS and FQNEAQ. The CDR3 has 16 residues. A J-beta primer mix and a sample-barcoded 5' primer were used in a second PCR of about 7 to 12 cycles. TCRdb processed the 5' RACE reads anew with MiXCR; each CDR3 protein has one entry. The sample records roughly 2 million distinct CDR3 sequences, roughly 52% being singletons. Study conclusions and caveats: Without sorted subsets, naive and antigen-experienced compartments could not be conclusively compared.

The TCR was taken from a woman aged 35 to 49 in good health. The sequenced sample was blood. This chain uses TRBV7-8 with TRBJ2-1, with TRBD1 identical over 8 bases. Here the CDR3 DNA reads TGTGCCAGCAGCTCCATAGTAGGGGACAGGTCGAATGAGCAGTTCTTC. Its protein product is CASSSIVGDRSNEQFF.